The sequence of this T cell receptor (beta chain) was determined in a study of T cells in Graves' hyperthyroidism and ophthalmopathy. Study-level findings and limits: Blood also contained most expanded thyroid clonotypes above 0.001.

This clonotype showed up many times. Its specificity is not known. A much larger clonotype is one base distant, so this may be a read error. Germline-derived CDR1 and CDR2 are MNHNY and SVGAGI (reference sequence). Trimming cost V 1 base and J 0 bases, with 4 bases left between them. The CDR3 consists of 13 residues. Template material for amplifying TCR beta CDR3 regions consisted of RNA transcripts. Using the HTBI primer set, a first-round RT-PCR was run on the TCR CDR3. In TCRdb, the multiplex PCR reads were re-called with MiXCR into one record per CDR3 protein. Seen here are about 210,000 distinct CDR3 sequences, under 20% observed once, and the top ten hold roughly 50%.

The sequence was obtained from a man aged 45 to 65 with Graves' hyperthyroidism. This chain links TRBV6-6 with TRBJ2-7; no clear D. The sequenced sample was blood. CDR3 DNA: TGTGCCAGCAGTTACTTGGGCTCCTACGAGCAGTACTTC. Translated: CASSYLGSYEQYF.